Sequencing of this T cell receptor beta chain was carried out in a study of T cell responses to AZD1222 COVID-19 vaccine. Study summary: Second-dose groups at about 4 or about 12 weeks were pooled. Findings and caveats of the study: The span of vaccine-associated CD4 TCRs extended across spike, with dominance at 160-218 and 743-854. It was only after the peak T cell response that any repertoires were sampled.

With regard to this clone: Its antigen is undetermined.

Produced via immunoSEQ multiplex PCR; TCRdb's table is partial and in-frame only. Of more than 95,000 clones listed, about 89% are singletons. The CDR3 is made up of 12 amino acids. Looked up from germline, CDR1 is GTSNPN and CDR2 is SVGIG (reference sequence). Trimming removed 0 bases from V and 8 bases from J, with 8 bases in between. The sequence derives from an adult in good health. Material: peripheral blood, obtained on day 0 of AZD1222 vaccination. The rearrangement uses TRBV30 and TRBJ2-1; D gene uncertain. CDR3 nucleotide sequence: TGTGCCTGGAGTGTGAACTATTATGAGCAGTTCTTC. Amino acid sequence: CAWSVNYYEQFF.